The rows below give T cell receptor beta chains drawn from one sample of a study of T cells in Graves' hyperthyroidism and ophthalmopathy. In TCRdb, the multiplex PCR reads were re-called with MiXCR into one record per CDR3 protein. This repertoire shows 600,000 or so distinct CDR3 sequences, around 46% found once; its top ten account for 6.5% to 9%. The sample comprised peripheral blood or thyroid tissue (not recorded which). These receptors all stem from a young woman with Graves' hyperthyroidism. Each CDR3 is given without its conserved first and last residue. The order of the fields is D gene, J gene, V gene, CDR3 protein. D genes are given only for firm matches.

>TRBD1|TRBJ1-1|TRBV24-1
ATRTGATEAF
>NA|TRBJ1-1|TRBV10-3
AISEVGVGNTEAF
>TRBD1|TRBJ1-5|TRBV29-1
SVHGTASNQPQH
>NA|TRBJ2-7|TRBV6-5
ASSYSGGWRITYEQY
>NA|TRBJ2-7|TRBV5-1
ASSLGGTPYEQY
>TRBD1|TRBJ2-5|TRBV24-1
ATSDHKGTGEETQY
>TRBD1|TRBJ1-4|TRBV7-9
ASSLLTTGDSTNEKLF
>NA|TRBJ1-5|TRBV2
ASSQTDFYSNQPQH
>TRBD1|TRBJ1-2|TRBV29-1
SVPAGGYGYT
>NA|TRBJ2-7|TRBV20-1
SARGVADPYEQY
>NA|TRBJ2-7|TRBV9
ASSVTGGGEQY
>TRBD1|TRBJ1-3|TRBV10-3
AMRTDRVDGNTIY
>NA|TRBJ1-1|TRBV7-6
ASSRPATGAF
>TRBD2|TRBJ2-7|TRBV10-3
AIGTSGAYERY
>NA|TRBJ2-6|TRBV10-3
AISEDASSGANVLT
>NA|TRBJ1-4|TRBV6-1
ASSEVHGEINEKLF
>NA|TRBJ1-2|TRBV7-6
ASSHPRQGHYGYT